Each of the 26 T cell receptor beta chains below was sequenced from the same sample in a study of T cell responses to AZD1222 COVID-19 vaccine. The assay was immunoSEQ multiplex PCR, and TCRdb's table has in-frame clones only and misses some. The profile covers approximately 130,000 clones, with around 89% appearing a single time and around 10% taken by the ten largest. The sample in question was peripheral blood, obtained on day 0 of MenACWY control vaccination. The receptors derive from an adult in good health.

This clone was seen only once. The chain employs TRBV5-1 and TRBJ2-5, with D perhaps matching TRBD2 (6 bases). The V gene's germline CDR1 is SGHRS and CDR2 YFSETQ. Trimming shortened V by 1 base and J by 5 bases, and 18 bases separated the two germline ends. There are 16 residues in the CDR3. The CDR3 sequence is CASSLLSPGERETQYF. In DNA form, the CDR3 reads TGCGCCAGCAGCTTGTTAAGTCCGGGGGAGCGGGAGACCCAGTACTTC. Combining the CDR3 with reference TRBV5-1 and TRBJ2-5 gives the whole variable domain KAGVTQTPRYLIKTRGQQVTLSCSPISGHRSVSWYQQTPGQGLQFLFEYFSETQRNKGNFPGRFSGRQFSNSRSEMNVSTLELGDSALYLCASSLLSPGERETQYFGPGTRLLVL.

The CDR3 nucleotides read TGTGCCAGCAGTTACCCGGACAGGGGGCCCCGTCAGCCCCAGCATTTT. Its protein product is CASSYPDRGPRQPQHF. The V gene is TRBV6-2 or TRBV6-3, the J gene TRBJ1-5; TRBD1 matches 11 bases. V was pared by 2 bases and J by 6 bases, with 6 bases of the junction left unmatched. This CDR3 comprises 16 residues. Germline-derived CDR1 and CDR2 are MNHEY and SVGEGT.

This chain links TRBV5-4 with TRBJ2-5, with 10 nucleotides matching TRBD1. J gave up 2 bases and V 3 bases, and 1 base lay outside the gene matches. CDR3 size: 14 residues. CDR1 and CDR2 from the germline V gene are SGHNT and YYREEE (reference sequence). CDR3 nucleotides: TGTGCCAGCAGCTGGGGACAGGGGCAAGAGACCCAGTACTTC. Encoded protein: CASSWGQGQETQYF. Full variable domain (missing parts from reference TRBV5-4 and TRBJ2-5): ETGVTQSPTHLIKTRGQQVTLRCSSQSGHNTVSWYQQALGQGPQFIFQYYREEENGRGNFPPRFSGLQFPNYSSELNVNALELDDSALYLCASSWGQGQETQYFGPGTRLLVL.

The genes are TRBV6-2 or TRBV6-3 and TRBJ1-1; D perhaps matches TRBD1 (5 bases). This CDR3 region has 14 residues. V was pared by 6 bases and J by 7 bases, with 18 bases between. CDR1 and CDR2 from the germline V gene are MNHEY and SVGEGT. The CDR3 coding sequence is TGTGCCAGCAGCCGAATCGGGACGGCACTTGAAGCTTTCTTT. Protein sequence: CASSRIGTALEAFF.

In its sample, this clone was seen a few times. The V gene is TRBV4-1, the J gene TRBJ2-2, with D possibly being TRBD2 (5 bases). With 0 bases removed from V and 4 bases from J, the gap between germline ends came to 15 bases. CDR1 and CDR2 (germline): MGHRA, YSYEKL. This CDR3 has 17 residues. The CDR3 loop is CASSQDPAVLGTGELFF. The CDR3 nucleotides are TGCGCCAGCAGCCAAGACCCAGCGGTATTGGGCACCGGGGAGCTGTTTTTT.

The V gene is TRBV2, the J gene TRBJ2-3; no clear D gene. V was cut by 2 bases and J by 3 bases, with 6 bases left in between. The CDR3 length is 13 residues. The germline CDR1 and CDR2 sequences are SNHLY and FYNNEI. CDR3 nucleotides: TGTGCCAGCAGTGAATTTGCAACAGATACGCAGTATTTT. Encoded protein: CASSEFATDTQYF.

The rearrangement joins TRBV7-2 to TRBJ2-2, with 8 nucleotides matching TRBD2. This CDR3 contains 16 residues. The junction had 11 bases not matched to a gene; V was cut back by 7 bases and J by 4 bases. CDR1 is SGHTA and CDR2 is FQGNSA in the germline V gene. Written as DNA, the CDR3 is TGTGCCAGCACCCCTTACCGGGAGGGCCTCACCGGGGAGCTGTTTTTT. It codes for CASTPYREGLTGELFF.

J is TRBJ1-3 and V is TRBV20-1; D is unclear. Germline V gene data show CDR1 as DFQATT and CDR2 as SNEGSKA (reference sequence). V was cut by 3 bases and J by 4 bases, with 10 bases left in between. CDR3 length: 13 residues. The CDR3, as DNA: TGCAGTGCTAGTCACGGTGAAGGAAACACCATATATTTT. Translated, it gives CSASHGEGNTIYF.

The chain joins TRBV5-4 to TRBJ2-1, with D possibly TRBD2 on 5 matching bases. The V gene's germline CDR1 is SGHNT and CDR2 YYREEE (reference sequence). V shed 4 bases and J shed 14 bases, with 16 bases lying between them. The CDR3 covers 12 residues. Here the CDR3 DNA reads TGTGCCAGCAGCCCGGGGAGCTTATCAGAGTTCTTC. This sequence encodes CASSPGSLSEFF.

V and J are TRBV7-9 and TRBJ2-3; 8 positions match TRBD1. CDR3 length equals 15 residues. The junction had 8 bases not matched to a gene; V was cut back by 4 bases and J by 5 bases. Germline lookup yields CDR1 SEHNR and CDR2 FQNEAQ (reference sequence). The CDR3 DNA is TGTGCCAGCAGCTCCGGACAGGGCAGGAAAGATACGCAGTATTTT. This encodes CASSSGQGRKDTQYF.

The gene calls are TRBV7-8 and TRBJ1-1, with D unclear. V was trimmed by 0 bases and J by 1 base, leaving 12 bases between them. CDR3 length equals 16 residues. Looked up from germline, CDR1 is SGHVS and CDR2 is FQNEAQ. The CDR3 DNA follows: TGTGCCAGCAGCTTAGCGGGGTGGCGGGCGAACACTGAAGCTTTCTTT. It is translated as CASSLAGWRANTEAFF.

V usage is TRBV7-3 and J usage is TRBJ1-2; D ambiguous. V gave up 3 bases and J gave up 4 bases, with 12 bases separating them. This CDR3 has 14 residues. Looked up from germline, CDR1 is SGHTA and CDR2 is FQGTGA. This CDR3 reads CASSFMNSLYGYTF. CDR3 nucleotides: TGTGCCAGCAGCTTTATGAACAGCCTCTATGGCTACACCTTC.

V and J are TRBV30 and TRBJ1-5; 7 bases line up with TRBD1. V was pared by 1 base and J by 7 bases, with 7 bases of the junction left unmatched. This CDR3 is built from 14 residues. From germline, CDR1 is GTSNPN and CDR2 SVGIG (reference sequence). CDR3 sequence (DNA): TGTGCCTGGAGTGAAGGAACAGGGGTACAGCCCCAGCATTTT. It yields the protein CAWSEGTGVQPQHF.

As regards this clone: At the DNA level, this CDR3 is encoded by other sequences in the same sample as well. The chain has TRBV18 and TRBJ1-3; D call uncertain. Germline V gene lookup returns CDR1 KGHSH and CDR2 LQKENI. The CDR3 consists of 13 residues. V was clipped by 3 bases and J by 0 bases, with 3 bases between them. CDR3 loop: CASSPDSGNTIYF. CDR3 in DNA: TGTGCCAGCTCACCCGACTCTGGAAACACCATATATTTT. The full variable domain, completed using reference TRBV18 and TRBJ1-3, is NAGVMQNPRHLVRRRGQEARLRCSPMKGHSHVYWYRQLPEEGLKFMVYLQKENIIDESGMPKERFSAEFPKEGPSILRIQQVVRGDSAAYFCASSPDSGNTIYFGEGSWLTVV.

V is TRBV27 and J is TRBJ2-2, with TRBD2 matching 11 bases. Germline CDR1 reads MNHEY; CDR2 reads SMNVEV (reference sequence). The CDR3 consists of 17 residues. V shed 6 bases and J 3 bases; nucleotides not matched to a gene: 9. The CDR3 coding sequence is TGTGCCAGCAGGCCTCTAGCGGGGGGTGGTTACACCGGGGAGCTGTTTTTT. This sequence encodes CASRPLAGGGYTGELFF.

The rearrangement joins TRBV19 to TRBJ1-1; the D gene is possibly TRBD1 (5 bases). The CDR3 consists of 14 residues. Per germline, CDR1 LNHDA and CDR2 SQIVND (reference sequence). Trimming stripped 3 bases from V and 1 base from J, with 9 bases between. As DNA, the CDR3 is TGTGCCAGTAGTATTGGGGGTACGAACACTGAAGCTTTCTTT. This translates into CASSIGGTNTEAFF.

V and J are TRBV4-1 and TRBJ2-6; TRBD1 matches 7 bases. CDR1 is MGHRA, CDR2 YSYEKL, per germline. This CDR3 is built from 18 residues. The junction had 5 bases not matched to a gene; V was cut back by 0 bases and J by 0 bases. CDR3 residues: CASSQDKGASSGANVLTF. The CDR3 DNA reads TGCGCCAGCAGCCAAGATAAGGGGGCCTCCTCTGGGGCCAACGTCCTGACTTTC.

The J gene is TRBJ1-1, the V gene TRBV28; 7 positions match TRBD1. The CDR3 runs to 14 residues. The germline gives CDR1 MDHEN, CDR2 SYDVKM. Unmatched junction bases numbered 2, after V lost 4 bases and J lost 0 bases. The DNA for the CDR3 is TGTGCCAGCAGTTCGACAGGGATGAACACTGAAGCTTTCTTT. It encodes CASSSTGMNTEAFF.

The V gene is TRBV9, the J gene TRBJ2-7; 7 positions match TRBD1. Germline-derived CDR1 and CDR2 are SGDLS and YYNGEE. The CDR3 runs 14 residues. V was pared by 4 bases and J by 3 bases, with 7 bases of the junction left unmatched. CDR3 DNA sequence: TGTGCCAGCAGCACAACGGGACAGAGCTACGAGCAGTACTTC. This gives the protein CASSTTGQSYEQYF. Based on the CDR3 plus reference TRBV9 and TRBJ2-7, the full variable domain is DSGVTQTPKHLITATGQRVTLRCSPRSGDLSVYWYQQSLDQGLQFLIQYYNGEERAKGNILERFSAQQFPDLHSELNLSSLELGDSALYFCASSTTGQSYEQYFGPGTRLTVT.

The V and J genes are TRBV7-9 and TRBJ1-2, with 8 bases aligning to TRBD1. Unmatched junction bases numbered 9, after V lost 5 bases and J lost 4 bases. CDR1 SEHNR and CDR2 FQNEAQ come from the germline V gene (reference sequence). The CDR3 has 15 residues. The CDR3 DNA follows: TGTGCCAGCAGCAGACCGGGACAGGAATCCTATGGCTACACCTTC. Amino acid sequence: CASSRPGQESYGYTF. Full variable domain (missing parts from reference TRBV7-9 and TRBJ1-2): DTGVSQNPRHKITKRGQNVTFRCDPISEHNRLYWYRQTLGQGPEFLTYFQNEAQLEKSRLLSDRFSAERPKGSFSTLEIQRTEQGDSAMYLCASSRPGQESYGYTFGSGTRLTVV.

The chain has TRBV4-1 and TRBJ2-7, with no clear D. Between the trimmed V and J ends, which lost 1 base and 1 base, there was a span of 11 bases. Germline V gene sequence: CDR1 MGHRA, CDR2 YSYEKL. This CDR3 region has 15 residues. The CDR3 protein is CASSQGTGLSYEQYF. CDR3 nucleotides: TGCGCCAGCAGCCAAGGTACGGGCCTATCCTACGAGCAGTACTTC.

The CDR3 DNA reads as TGCGCCAGCAGCGCCGGGGGGACTGAGACCCAGTACTTC. Its protein is CASSAGGTETQYF. V gene TRBV5-1 combines with J gene TRBJ2-5, with TRBD2 matching 7 bases. After removal of 4 bases from V and 5 bases from J, the junction contained 5 bases not matched to a gene. Germline V gene lookup returns CDR1 SGHRS and CDR2 YFSETQ. CDR3 length: 13 amino acids.

V is TRBV20-1 and J is TRBJ2-7, with TRBD2 identical over 8 bases. Germline V gives CDR1 DFQATT, CDR2 SNEGSKA (reference sequence). The V gene end was trimmed by 3 bases and the J gene end by 4 bases; junction bases not matched to a gene: 2. The CDR3 has 12 amino acids. The DNA of the CDR3 is TGCAGTGCTAGTGAGCGGGAGTACGAGCAGTACTTC. It yields the protein CSASEREYEQYF.

The chain joins TRBV9 to TRBJ2-5; D gene ambiguous. The CDR3 covers 14 residues. V lost 4 bases to trimming and J lost 7 bases, with 17 bases between them. From germline, CDR1 is SGDLS and CDR2 YYNGEE. The CDR3 sequence: CASSIGEAYGTQYF. The CDR3 bases are TGTGCCAGCAGCATCGGAGAGGCGTACGGGACCCAGTACTTC.

This clone appeared once. CDR3 sequence (DNA): TGTGCCTGGAGGGACAGGGGCACTGAAGCTTTCTTT. It codes for CAWRDRGTEAFF. The V call is TRBV30, the J call TRBJ1-1; TRBD1 matches at 9 bases. The CDR3 is 12 residues long. CDR1 and CDR2 (germline): GTSNPN, SVGIG (reference sequence). Unmatched junction bases numbered 0, after V lost 3 bases and J lost 4 bases.

This clone has only one observation. This chain connects TRBV7-9 to TRBJ2-3; 11 bases line up with TRBD2. Germline V gives CDR1 SEHNR, CDR2 FQNEAQ (reference sequence). The CDR3 length is 18 residues. V was clipped by 5 bases and J by 1 base; unmatched bases: 11. The CDR3 spells CASSPTRGTSGRTDTQYF. For the CDR3, the DNA is TGTGCCAGCAGCCCTACGCGCGGGACTAGCGGTCGCACAGATACGCAGTATTTT.